This T cell receptor (beta chain) comes out of a study of blood T cell repertoires in COVID-19. Study-level background: Nucleic acid was either cDNA or gDNA, and it came from T cells, B-cell-depleted T cells, or PBMCs.

This CDR3 is built from 10 residues. V lost 6 bases and J 4 bases, leaving 3 bases between the germline ends. Germline CDR1 reads SNHLY; CDR2 reads FYNNEI. Residents of about two dozen US areas, aged about 18 to 95 years, made up the participants. For recovered donors of Cohort 3, there were two negative PCRs, clearance, or symptom resolution. Produced via immunoSEQ multiplex PCR; TCRdb's table is partial and in-frame only. The sample includes around 290,000 clones, around 86% of them seen just once. In its sample, this clone was seen once. This may stem from a read error, because a much larger clone lies one nucleotide away.

The source is a woman aged 18-35 years who had recovered from COVID-19. Sequencing used PBMCs or T cells enriched from blood (not recorded which). The rearrangement links TRBV2 to TRBJ1-1; D is unclear. CDR3 DNA sequence: TGTGCCAGCAGCTCCACTGAAGCTTTCTTT. Encoded protein: CASSSTEAFF.